This is a list of T cell receptor beta chains from one sample in a study of T cells in Graves' hyperthyroidism and ophthalmopathy. A single record per CDR3 protein comes from TCRdb applying MiXCR to the multiplex PCR reads. The sample contains around 270,000 distinct CDR3 sequences, roughly 18% of which appear only once. The specimen sequenced was blood. These TCRs come from a man aged 50-60 years with Graves' ophthalmopathy. CDR3s include the opening cysteine and the closing phenylalanine or tryptophan. The D gene is left open where the match is weak. Not every row has a clone size; where given, it reads once, few, many or a size class.

j_gene: TRBJ2-7; abundance: many; v_gene: TRBV20-1; d_gene: TRBD2; CDR3nt: TGCAGTGCTAGAGTACTAGCGGGATCCTACGAGCAGTACTTC; CDR3aa: CSARVLAGSYEQYF
j_gene: TRBJ1-1; abundance: NA; v_gene: TRBV6-2/TRBV6-3; d_gene: NA; CDR3nt: TGTGCCAGCAGTTACCCAAGAAACACTGAAGCTTTCTTT; CDR3aa: CASSYPRNTEAFF
j_gene: TRBJ1-2; abundance: NA; v_gene: TRBV5-5; d_gene: TRBD1; CDR3nt: TGTGCCAGCAGCCGGACAGGGGGCTGGTTTGGCTACACCTTC; CDR3aa: CASSRTGGWFGYTF
j_gene: TRBJ2-6; abundance: few; v_gene: TRBV28; d_gene: NA; CDR3nt: TGTGCCACCCAGTTTCATGGGTCCGTTCACTCTGGGGCCAACGTCCTGACTTTC; CDR3aa: CATQFHGSVHSGANVLTF
j_gene: TRBJ2-2; abundance: NA; v_gene: TRBV24-1; d_gene: NA; CDR3nt: TGTGCCACCTCGGGCTGGGGCCCAAACACCGGGGAGCTGTTTTTT; CDR3aa: CATSGWGPNTGELFF
j_gene: TRBJ2-7; abundance: many; v_gene: TRBV11-2; d_gene: NA; CDR3nt: TGTGCCAGCCTAGGGACGGAAACATACGAGCAGTACTTC; CDR3aa: CASLGTETYEQYF
j_gene: TRBJ2-1; abundance: NA; v_gene: TRBV5-1; d_gene: TRBD1; CDR3nt: TGCGCCAGCAGCTCGACAGGGAGTAACTACAATGAGCAGTTCTTC; CDR3aa: CASSSTGSNYNEQFF
j_gene: TRBJ1-3; abundance: once; v_gene: TRBV5-1; d_gene: TRBD1; CDR3nt: TGCGCCAGCAGCCGATGGGACAGGGGTTTCAGGAGCTCTGGAAACACCATATATTTT; CDR3aa: CASSRWDRGFRSSGNTIYF
j_gene: TRBJ2-3; abundance: few; v_gene: TRBV24-1; d_gene: NA; CDR3nt: TGTGCCACCAGTGATTATCGGGAGTTGGGAGATACGCAGTATTTT; CDR3aa: CATSDYRELGDTQYF
j_gene: TRBJ2-1; abundance: few; v_gene: TRBV3-1; d_gene: NA; CDR3nt: TGTGCCAGCAGCTACGTCTCCAGCTCCTACAATGAGCAGTTCTTC; CDR3aa: CASSYVSSSYNEQFF
j_gene: TRBJ1-5; abundance: NA; v_gene: TRBV28; d_gene: NA; CDR3nt: TGTGCCAGTACAGGGCCATGGGGTCAGCCCCAGCATTTT; CDR3aa: CASTGPWGQPQHF
j_gene: TRBJ2-1; abundance: many; v_gene: TRBV12-3/TRBV12-4; d_gene: NA; CDR3nt: TGTGCCAGCAGCGAACAGGGTATTGGGGGTGAGCAGTTCTTC; CDR3aa: CASSEQGIGGEQFF
j_gene: TRBJ1-1; abundance: many; v_gene: TRBV2; d_gene: NA; CDR3nt: TGTGCCAGCAGTGAAGGTGGGGGCCTGAACACTGAAGCTTTCTTT; CDR3aa: CASSEGGGLNTEAFF
j_gene: TRBJ2-7; abundance: many; v_gene: TRBV27; d_gene: TRBD2; CDR3nt: TGTGCCAGCAGTTTATCGGGGGTAGCGGGAGGCGAGCAGTACTTC; CDR3aa: CASSLSGVAGGEQYF
j_gene: TRBJ2-1; abundance: NA; v_gene: TRBV10-2; d_gene: NA; CDR3nt: TGCGCCAGCAGTGAACAGGGGGGGAATGAGCAGTTCTTC; CDR3aa: CASSEQGGNEQFF
j_gene: TRBJ2-3; abundance: NA; v_gene: TRBV30; d_gene: NA; CDR3nt: TGTGCCTGGGCTTACCCGGGTCCCATACGCACAGATACGCAGTATTTT; CDR3aa: CAWAYPGPIRTDTQYF
j_gene: TRBJ2-7; abundance: many; v_gene: TRBV20-1; d_gene: NA; CDR3nt: TGCAGTGCCCTCTTGAGAGAGCAGTACTTC; CDR3aa: CSALLREQYF
j_gene: TRBJ2-7; abundance: many; v_gene: TRBV2; d_gene: NA; CDR3nt: TGTGCCAGCAGTGAAACTCGGGGAGGTGGGGAGCAGTACTTC; CDR3aa: CASSETRGGGEQYF
j_gene: TRBJ1-2; abundance: few; v_gene: TRBV28; d_gene: NA; CDR3nt: TGTGCCAGCAGTTCAAGGTCCCGGGGCTATGGCTACACCTTC; CDR3aa: CASSSRSRGYGYTF
j_gene: TRBJ2-3; abundance: many; v_gene: TRBV7-3; d_gene: NA; CDR3nt: TGTGCCAGCAGCTTACAACCCCCAGGGTCCTCCGATACGCAGTATTTT; CDR3aa: CASSLQPPGSSDTQYF
j_gene: TRBJ2-3; abundance: few; v_gene: TRBV24-1; d_gene: TRBD1; CDR3nt: TGTGCCACCAGTGATCCGACAGGGCCAGATACGCAGTATTTT; CDR3aa: CATSDPTGPDTQYF
j_gene: TRBJ2-1; abundance: many; v_gene: TRBV30; d_gene: NA; CDR3nt: TGTGCCTGGAGTGTAGAGGGTGAGCAGTTCTTC; CDR3aa: CAWSVEGEQFF
j_gene: TRBJ2-5; abundance: NA; v_gene: TRBV4-1; d_gene: NA; CDR3nt: TGCGCCAGCAGTCGCGGGGTCCCCTTCGGGGAGACCCAGTACTTC; CDR3aa: CASSRGVPFGETQYF
j_gene: TRBJ1-1; abundance: few; v_gene: TRBV7-9; d_gene: NA; CDR3nt: TGTGCCAGCAGCTTACTGGGGGCCCCTGAAGCTTTCTTT; CDR3aa: CASSLLGAPEAFF
j_gene: TRBJ1-1; abundance: NA; v_gene: TRBV13; d_gene: NA; CDR3nt: TGTGCCAGCAGCTTAGTCGGACAGTACCAGAACACTGAAGCTTTCTTT; CDR3aa: CASSLVGQYQNTEAFF
j_gene: TRBJ2-3; abundance: many; v_gene: TRBV5-1; d_gene: NA; CDR3nt: TGCGCCAGCAGCTTGGCTGGCGGAGACCGTGGTACGCAGTATTTT; CDR3aa: CASSLAGGDRGTQYF
j_gene: TRBJ2-7; abundance: many; v_gene: TRBV18; d_gene: NA; CDR3nt: TGTGCCAGCTCCCGCGAGGGCAGTTCCTACGAGCAGTACTTC; CDR3aa: CASSREGSSYEQYF
j_gene: TRBJ1-1; abundance: many; v_gene: TRBV11-2; d_gene: NA; CDR3nt: TGTGCCAGCAGCTTAGAGTTCGGGGCGAGGAACACTGAAGCTTTCTTT; CDR3aa: CASSLEFGARNTEAFF
j_gene: TRBJ1-2; abundance: NA; v_gene: TRBV28; d_gene: NA; CDR3nt: TGTGCCAGCAGTTTACAAGGGGTTAGGGGCTACACCTTC; CDR3aa: CASSLQGVRGYTF
j_gene: TRBJ1-5; abundance: many; v_gene: TRBV28; d_gene: NA; CDR3nt: TGTGCTCTGCAACCTGGAGGTGAGCAGCCCCAGCATTTT; CDR3aa: CALQPGGEQPQHF
j_gene: TRBJ1-1; abundance: many; v_gene: TRBV30; d_gene: NA; CDR3nt: TGTGCCTGGAGTAACGGAGTGAACACTGAAGCTTTCTTT; CDR3aa: CAWSNGVNTEAFF
j_gene: TRBJ2-1; abundance: few; v_gene: TRBV5-1; d_gene: NA; CDR3nt: TGCGCCAGCAGCCCACTACCTAGCTCCTACAATGAGCAGTTCTTC; CDR3aa: CASSPLPSSYNEQFF